This TCR beta chain originates from a study of T cells after yellow fever vaccination. This CDR3 is 17 amino acids long. The V gene end was trimmed by 0 bases and the J gene end by 5 bases; junction bases not matched to a gene: 6. Germline V CDR1 and CDR2: KGHSH, LQKENI. Study outcomes and limitations: There was a possibility that FACS-sorted repertoires contained abundant clonotypes contaminating from the bulk population. Clonotypes shared by both compartments, CD4 and CD8, made up a small share. The study re-detected most primary-vaccination clones after the booster (roughly 96% CD4, 88% CD8).

UMIs were added to TCR cDNA along with a universal primer site when it was made by 5'RACE template switching. One entry per CDR3 protein, called by TCRdb with MiXCR from the 5' RACE reads. Of some 260,000 distinct CDR3 sequences in the sample, around 5.2% were seen once. A word on this clonotype: Its matching antigen is unknown.

The receptor was derived from a man aged 18 to 35 who received the YFV17D yellow fever vaccine. The chain employs TRBV18 and TRBJ1-6, with 8 bases lining up with TRBD1. The sample in question was CD4+ T cells sorted from PBMCs, obtained on the day of the yellow fever booster vaccination. CDR3 nucleotides: TGTGCCAGCTCACCACCGCGGACAGGGCTCCATAATTCACCCCTCCACTTT. Amino acid sequence: CASSPPRTGLHNSPLHF.